The clone carrying this TCR beta chain has just a few counts. Its cognate antigen is unknown. This sample was taken from a study of T cells after yellow fever vaccination. General study findings and limits: Most clones from primary vaccination resurfaced after the booster (under 97% CD4, 88% CD8).

Universal primer sites and UMIs were introduced during 5'RACE template-switching synthesis of TCR cDNA. TCRdb independently ran MiXCR on the 5' RACE reads; one entry per CDR3 protein. In the table there are hundreds of thousands of distinct CDR3 sequences, 8.7% of which are singletons. The CDR3 length is 17 residues. Per the germline V gene, CDR1 is MNHNS and CDR2 is SASEGT. V was cut by 1 base and J by 5 bases, with 21 bases left in between. The TCR was taken from a man between 18 and 35 years old who received the YFV17D yellow fever vaccine. This sample comprised PBMCs, obtained on the day of the first yellow fever vaccination. This chain uses TRBV6-1 with TRBJ2-7; D might be TRBD2 (6 bases). The DNA for the CDR3 is TGTGCCAGCAGTGAAGTGGCTCACACGCGGGGTAGAAACGAGCAGTACGTC. Translating it yields CASSEVAHTRGRNEQYV.